This T cell receptor beta chain was captured in a study of T-cell memory formation after mild COVID-19. TCRdb independently ran MiXCR on the 5' RACE reads; one entry per CDR3 protein. The data contain 350,000 to 400,000 distinct CDR3 sequences, about an eighth of them seen just once; the ten biggest clones take up less than 25%. The table lists this clonotype with a few counts. Germline-derived CDR1 and CDR2 are MNHNY and SVGAGI (reference sequence). V lost 2 bases, J lost 1 base, and 8 bases lay in between. The CDR3 is 14 amino acids. This TCR was recovered from a man aged 18 to 29 who had mild COVID-19 (a few samples of this study predate the infection). Cell type and time point are not known. Sequencing used PBMCs or a T cell subset sorted from them (not recorded which). The chain joins TRBV6-6 to TRBJ1-1; D gene uncertain. The CDR3 DNA reads as TGTGCCAGCAGTTACCAGTGGGGGAACACTGAAGCTTTCTTT. Protein product: CASSYQWGNTEAFF.